Presented here are 8 T cell receptor beta chains from one specimen sequenced in a study of T cells in Graves' hyperthyroidism and ophthalmopathy (dated by TCRdb to between 2018 and 2021). The library was built by means of multiplex PCR. Instrument on record: Illumina HiSeq 2000. TCR beta CDR3 regions were amplified from RNA transcripts. For the first round of RT-PCR on the TCR CDR3, the HTBI primer set was used together with the Qiagen OneStep RT-PCR kit. In TCRdb, the public reads were trimmed at Q25 with fastp and aligned with MiXCR, with productive beta chains retained. Every CDR3 protein is listed once, alongside the most common genes and DNA of its rows. Here the sample has 650,000 to 700,000 distinct CDR3 sequences; approximately 15% occur a single time. The ten largest make up roughly 15% of the sample. The source material was blood. The receptor set was obtained from a man aged 50-60 years with Graves' hyperthyroidism.

This clonotype has just a few counts. This rearrangement joins TRBV20-1 to TRBJ2-1, with 8 bases aligning to TRBD2. The CDR3 is made up of 14 amino acids. Per germline, CDR1 DFQATT and CDR2 SNEGSKA (reference sequence). Trimming cost V 5 bases and J 7 bases; bases outside gene matches: 10. In DNA, the CDR3 is TGCAGTGCTCCGAGAGCGGGAGTCTCAAATGAGCAGTTCTTC. The encoded protein is CSAPRAGVSNEQFF.

This clonotype was recorded at least ten times. The chain has TRBV5-1 and TRBJ2-7, with D perhaps being TRBD1 or TRBD2 (5 bases each). The CDR3 runs to 13 residues. Germline loops: CDR1 SGHRS, CDR2 YFSETQ. The V gene lost 3 bases and the J gene lost 6 bases, with 13 bases spanning the gap. CDR3 residues: CASSSPGRPEQYF. The CDR3 DNA follows: TGCGCCAGCAGCTCCCCAGGGAGACCCGAGCAGTACTTC.

This clonotype was counted only a few times. V and J are TRBV6-2 or TRBV6-3 and TRBJ2-1; D unresolved. Trimming removed 4 bases from V and 14 bases from J, with 15 bases in between. The CDR3 extends over 12 amino acids. Germline values: CDR1 MNHEY, CDR2 SVGEGT. CDR3 loop: CASSWTITGEFF. DNA of the CDR3: TGTGCCAGCAGTTGGACGATTACTGGGGAGTTCTTC.

This clonotype was recorded many times. V and J are TRBV6-5 and TRBJ1-2; TRBD1 matches 7 bases. Germline lookup yields CDR1 MNHEY and CDR2 SVGAGI. The CDR3 contains 14 residues. The junction had 6 bases not matched to a gene; V was cut back by 0 bases and J by 8 bases. Written as DNA, the CDR3 is TGTGCCAGCAGTTACTCGACAGGGTCTATGGGCTACACCTTC. Residues: CASSYSTGSMGYTF.

This clonotype was picked up many times. The chain recombines TRBV7-2 with TRBJ2-3; D may correspond to TRBD1 or TRBD2 (7 bases each). Germline loops: CDR1 SGHTA, CDR2 FQGNSA. V lost 5 bases to trimming and J lost 8 bases, with 23 bases between them. There are 16 residues in the CDR3. In nucleotides, the CDR3 is TGTGCCAGCAGCCAACGACAGGGACGTGGCGGGGGTACGCAGTATTTT. It codes for CASSQRQGRGGGTQYF.

The genes are TRBV11-2 and TRBJ1-2; 7 bases match TRBD1. Trimming cost V 0 bases and J 4 bases; bases outside gene matches: 2. This CDR3 has 14 amino acids. Germline V gene lookup returns CDR1 SGHAT and CDR2 FQNNGV. For the CDR3, the DNA is TGTGCCAGCAGCTTAGAGGCAGGGGGCTATGGCTACACCTTC. Translated, it gives CASSLEAGGYGYTF.

This clonotype was counted many times. V is TRBV18 and J is TRBJ1-1, with D unclear. The CDR3 is made up of 13 amino acids. Trimming removed 3 bases from V and 1 base from J, with 6 bases in between. Germline V gene data show CDR1 as KGHSH and CDR2 as LQKENI. The CDR3 region has the DNA TGTGCCAGCTCACCCTTCAAGAACACTGAAGCTTTCTTT. Its translation is CASSPFKNTEAFF.

This chain joins TRBV28 and TRBJ2-1, with TRBD2 matching 14 bases. CDR3 size: 16 residues. Germline trimming cut 2 bases from V and 8 bases from J; bases unmatched to any gene: 5. Germline lookup yields CDR1 MDHEN and CDR2 SYDVKM. The CDR3: CASSLMGTSGSYEQFF. Here the CDR3 DNA reads TGTGCCAGCAGTTTAATGGGGACTAGCGGGAGTTATGAGCAGTTCTTC.